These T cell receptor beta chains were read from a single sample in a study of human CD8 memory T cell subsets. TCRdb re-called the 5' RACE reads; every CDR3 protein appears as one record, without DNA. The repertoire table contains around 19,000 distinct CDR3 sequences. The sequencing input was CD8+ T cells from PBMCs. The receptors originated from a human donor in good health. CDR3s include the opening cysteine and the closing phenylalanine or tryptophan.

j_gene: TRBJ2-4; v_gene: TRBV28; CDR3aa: CASSLEAKNIQYF
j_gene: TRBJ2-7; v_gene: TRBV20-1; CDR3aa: CSARDLAGPRTSGAPYEQYF
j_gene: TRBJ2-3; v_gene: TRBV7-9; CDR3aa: CASSLTAGSTDTQYF
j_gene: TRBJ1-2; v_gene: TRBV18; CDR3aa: CASTTGGDRYGYTF
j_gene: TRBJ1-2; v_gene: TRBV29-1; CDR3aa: CSAEGDLAYGYTF
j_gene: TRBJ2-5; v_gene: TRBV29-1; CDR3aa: CSVEGGLFQETQYF
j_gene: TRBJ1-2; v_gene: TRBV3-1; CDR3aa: CASSREGQGRYGYTF
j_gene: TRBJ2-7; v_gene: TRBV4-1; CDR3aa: CASSPEGSGYEQYF
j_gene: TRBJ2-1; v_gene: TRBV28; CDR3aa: CASSFPLGTSGLSYNEQFF
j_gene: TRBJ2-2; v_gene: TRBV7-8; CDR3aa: CASSLEAGTTPGELFF
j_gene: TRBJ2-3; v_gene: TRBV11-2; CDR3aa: CASSLDRLSTDTQYF
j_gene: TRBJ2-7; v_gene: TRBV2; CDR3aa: CASREIQLAGPYEQYF
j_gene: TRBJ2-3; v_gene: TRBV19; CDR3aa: CASSNLAAASTDTQYF
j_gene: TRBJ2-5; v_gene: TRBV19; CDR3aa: CASSTTSDRQETQYF
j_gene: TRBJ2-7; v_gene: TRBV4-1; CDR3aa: CASSQDRTYEQYF
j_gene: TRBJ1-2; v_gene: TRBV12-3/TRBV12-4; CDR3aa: CASSLVPDRVVDGYTF
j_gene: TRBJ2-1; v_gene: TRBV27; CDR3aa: CASSPLGNEQFF
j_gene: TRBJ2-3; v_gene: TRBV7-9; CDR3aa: CASSFLARTDTQYF
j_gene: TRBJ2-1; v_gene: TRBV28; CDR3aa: CASTRTSGSNEQFF
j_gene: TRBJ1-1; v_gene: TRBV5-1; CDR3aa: CASSLTGTEAFF
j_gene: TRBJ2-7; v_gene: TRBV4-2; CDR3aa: CASSQDSGASYYEQYF
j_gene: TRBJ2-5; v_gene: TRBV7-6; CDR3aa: CASSLLGGLAGSNQETQYF
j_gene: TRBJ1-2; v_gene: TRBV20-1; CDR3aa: CSAPSDRGRRTFGYTF
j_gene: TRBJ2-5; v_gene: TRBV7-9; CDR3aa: CASSSLTGGRYQETQYF
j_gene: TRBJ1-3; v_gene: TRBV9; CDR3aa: CASSVAGVSGNTIYF
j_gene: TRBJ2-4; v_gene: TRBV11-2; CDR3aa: CASSLVGGVKNIQYF
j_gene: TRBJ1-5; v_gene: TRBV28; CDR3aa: CASSLMSGVSNQPQHF
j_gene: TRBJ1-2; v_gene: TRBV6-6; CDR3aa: CASSYSAQGNGYTF
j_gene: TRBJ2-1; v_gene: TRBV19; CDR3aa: CASSMGGGMNEQFF
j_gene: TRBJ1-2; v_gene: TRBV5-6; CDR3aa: CASMEGTGVIGYTF
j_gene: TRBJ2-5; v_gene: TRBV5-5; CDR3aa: CASSLAIGTGQETQYF
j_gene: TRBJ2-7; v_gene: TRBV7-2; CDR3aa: CASSFSGSGGDEQYF
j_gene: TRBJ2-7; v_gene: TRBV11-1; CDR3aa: CASSSKGSSYEQYF
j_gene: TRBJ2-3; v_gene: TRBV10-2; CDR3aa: CASTTSADTQYF
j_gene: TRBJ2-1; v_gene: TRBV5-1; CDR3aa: CASSLGPEQFF
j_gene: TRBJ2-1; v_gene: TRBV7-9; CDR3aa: CASSFLGQGENEQFF
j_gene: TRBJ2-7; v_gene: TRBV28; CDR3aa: CASNQGTGAPYEQYF
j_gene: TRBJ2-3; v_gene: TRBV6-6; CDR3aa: CATYLPGQSSTDTQYF
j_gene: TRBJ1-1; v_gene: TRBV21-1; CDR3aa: CASSKVPVPENTEAFF
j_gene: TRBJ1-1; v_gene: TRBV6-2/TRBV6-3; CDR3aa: CASSPFPGQGALNTEAFF
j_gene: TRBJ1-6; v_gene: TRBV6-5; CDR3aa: CASTLRNPHNSPLHF
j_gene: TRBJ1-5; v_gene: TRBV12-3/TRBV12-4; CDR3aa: CASSLGQISNQPQHF
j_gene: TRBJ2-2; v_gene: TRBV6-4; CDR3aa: CARASGSGELFF